This TCR beta chain was observed in a study of T cell responses to AZD1222 COVID-19 vaccine (dated by TCRdb to about 2021). As for the study more broadly: AZD1222 recipients with second doses at about 4 weeks or about 12 weeks were pooled, because spike-specific TCR depth and breadth did not differ between schedules. A total of 230 to 250 trial participants underwent TCR sequencing, of whom about 210 received two doses of AZD1222 and 26 received two doses of the MenACWY control vaccine. Trial participants were enrolled by age into 18-55, 56-69 and 70-plus year subgroups, with around 150, 28 and 57 TCR-sequenced participants respectively. Study-level results and caveats: In the small 56-69-year group, the increase in depth fell short of significance, most likely because of low power. Only six AZD1222 recipients were SARS-CoV-2 seropositive at baseline, limiting conclusions about previously exposed vaccinees. Most participants were white British and females outnumbered males, and the authors suggested that clonal diversity may have been underestimated. Because no day 14 peak-response samples were available, repertoires were characterized only after the peak T cell response. The whole spike protein was spanned by vaccine-associated CD4 TCRs, and dominant responses were seen in regions 160-218 and 743-854. Spike-specific TCR breadth and depth rose significantly after two AZD1222 doses compared with day 0 and with MenACWY recipients. Nearly half of unique spike-specific TCRs reportedly recognized epitopes outside regions mutated in the B.1.351 and B.1.1.7 variants.

A word on this clone: Its antigen specificity is not known. Within one base of it there is no much larger clone, and no base qualities were kept.

V loses 0 bases, J loses 5 bases, and the germline ends lie 11 bases apart. The germline V gene yields MNHEY for CDR1 and SVGAGI for CDR2. CDR3 length: 14 amino acids, cysteine to phenylalanine. The CDR3 DNA has 42 bases and is translated from base 1. The CDR3 regions of human TCRbeta chains were analyzed by immunosequencing. The study's processing was this. Repertoire TCRs were matched against a reference library of SARS-CoV-2-specific TCRs generated with the MIRA antigen-specificity platform. Breadth was defined as the fraction of unique TCRs that were SARS-CoV-2-associated. Depth was defined as the fraction of total T cells that were SARS-CoV-2-associated. Each spike-specific TCR was assigned to its reactive spike region and to a CD4 or CD8 class using the MIRA data. Log10-transformed breadth and depth values were compared by one-way ANOVA with Sidak's multiple comparisons tests. This is the immuneACCESS table as TCRdb keeps it, with only in-frame sequences that have V and J called. A part of the clones is gone; compared with another copy, unresolved V genes explain less than half, and the rest is unexplained. That table furnishes V, J and clone size, whereas the DNA furnished D and trimming. The sample profile shows about 150,000 clones; over 90% of them were found once. The top ten clonotypes cover about 5.1% of the sample.

In light of the paper, this sample's time point label describes: baseline before first vaccination. Vaccinee samples were obtained from the UK trials COV001 and COV002, which included a single-blind randomized controlled phase 2/3 trial of AZD1222 (ChAdOx1 nCoV-19) in healthy adults. For TCRbeta chain sequencing, PBMC samples from trial participants were taken at day 0 and at day 28 after the second dose. The clonotype originates from an adult in good health. Source: peripheral blood, taken on day 0 of AZD1222 vaccination. This sequence uses TRBV6-5 and TRBJ2-7; tentative D gene TRBD2, with 6 bases matching. The nucleotide sequence reads as follows: TGTGCCAGCAGTTACTCGGAGGGGCCCCACGAGCAGTACTTC. It specifies CASSYSEGPHEQYF.